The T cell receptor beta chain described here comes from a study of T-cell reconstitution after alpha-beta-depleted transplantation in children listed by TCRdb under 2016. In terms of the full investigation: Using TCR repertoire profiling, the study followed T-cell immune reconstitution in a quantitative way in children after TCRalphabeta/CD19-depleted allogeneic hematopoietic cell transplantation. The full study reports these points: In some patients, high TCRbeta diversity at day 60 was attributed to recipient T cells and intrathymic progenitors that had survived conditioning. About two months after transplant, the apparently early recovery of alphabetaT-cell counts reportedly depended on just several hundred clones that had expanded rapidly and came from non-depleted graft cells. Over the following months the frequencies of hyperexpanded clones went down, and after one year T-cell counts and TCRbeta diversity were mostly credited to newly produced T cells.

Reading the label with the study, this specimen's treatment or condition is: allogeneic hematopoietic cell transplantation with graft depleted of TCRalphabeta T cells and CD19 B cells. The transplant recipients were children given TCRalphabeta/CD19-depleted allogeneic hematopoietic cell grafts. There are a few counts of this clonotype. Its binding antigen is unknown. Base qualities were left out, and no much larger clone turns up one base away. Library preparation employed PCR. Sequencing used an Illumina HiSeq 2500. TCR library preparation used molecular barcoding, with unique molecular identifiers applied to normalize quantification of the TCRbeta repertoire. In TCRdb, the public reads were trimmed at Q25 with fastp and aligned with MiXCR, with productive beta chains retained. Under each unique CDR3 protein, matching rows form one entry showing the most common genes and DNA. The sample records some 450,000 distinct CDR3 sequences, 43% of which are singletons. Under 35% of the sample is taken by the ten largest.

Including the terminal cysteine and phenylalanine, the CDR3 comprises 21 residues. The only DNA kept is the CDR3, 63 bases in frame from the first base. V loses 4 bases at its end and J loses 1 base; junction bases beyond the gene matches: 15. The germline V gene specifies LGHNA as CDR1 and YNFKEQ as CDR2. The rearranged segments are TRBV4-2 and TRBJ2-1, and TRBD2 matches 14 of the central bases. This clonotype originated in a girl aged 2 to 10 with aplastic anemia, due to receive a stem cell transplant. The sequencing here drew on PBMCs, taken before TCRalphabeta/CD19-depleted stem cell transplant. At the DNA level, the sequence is TGTGCCAGCAGCCTTCGGGACCCGGGACTAGCGGGAGCCGGGTCCTACAATGAGCAGTTCTTC. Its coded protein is CASSLRDPGLAGAGSYNEQFF.